The 29 T cell receptor beta chains below come from one sample, sequenced in a study of cytomegalovirus exposure and HLA in healthy donors. Primers: 60 Vbeta forward and 13 Jbeta reverse. Sequenced by immunoSEQ multiplex PCR; TCRdb stores in-frame clones only, minus some. Found here are about 150,000 clones, around 79% of them singletons; the top ten hold about 5.9%. The sample taken for sequencing was PBMCs. Receptors were obtained from a man aged 50-60 years in good health and CMV-seropositive.

The chain uses TRBV7-8 and TRBJ1-6; 9 bases are a match to TRBD1. V shed 1 base and J 8 bases; nucleotides not matched to a gene: 9. Per germline, CDR1 SGHVS and CDR2 FQNEAQ. The CDR3 sequence is 17 residues long. The CDR3 sequence is CASSLDADRGTDSPLHF. In DNA form, the CDR3 reads TGTGCCAGCAGCTTAGATGCGGACAGGGGAACAGATTCACCCCTCCACTTT.

The V and J genes are TRBV7-2 and TRBJ2-7; D not certain. The germline V gene has CDR1 SGHTA and CDR2 FQGNSA. This CDR3 spans 15 amino acids. Deletions cut 4 bases from V and 7 bases from J, with 20 bases between. The CDR3 nucleotides read TGTGCCAGCAGCTATTCAAGCCTAGGATCGAGGGAGCAGTACTTC. Residues: CASSYSSLGSREQYF.

The rearrangement joins TRBV6-5 to TRBJ1-1; maybe TRBD1 (5 bases). Trimming left V 5 bases short and J 3 bases short, with 10 bases between. The germline gives CDR1 MNHEY, CDR2 SVGAGI. This CDR3 spans 13 amino acids. CDR3 sequence: CASSDRGYTEAFF. CDR3 nucleotides: TGTGCCAGCAGTGACCGGGGGTACACTGAAGCTTTCTTT.

The chain uses TRBV5-1 and TRBJ2-3; a possible D gene is TRBD2 (5 bases). Trimming removed 0 bases from V and 0 bases from J, with 11 bases in between. CDR3 length: 16 amino acids. Germline loops: CDR1 SGHRS, CDR2 YFSETQ. CDR3 DNA: TGCGCCAGCAGCTTGGGGGCGGGTTCTAGCACAGATACGCAGTATTTT. Its protein product is CASSLGAGSSTDTQYF. The complete variable domain, with remaining parts taken from reference TRBV5-1 and TRBJ2-3, reads KAGVTQTPRYLIKTRGQQVTLSCSPISGHRSVSWYQQTPGQGLQFLFEYFSETQRNKGNFPGRFSGRQFSNSRSEMNVSTLELGDSALYLCASSLGAGSSTDTQYFGPGTRLTVL.

This sequence joins TRBV7-9 and TRBJ2-5; the match to TRBD2 covers 8 bases. Germline loops: CDR1 SEHNR, CDR2 FQNEAQ (reference sequence). Losses at the gene ends were 2 bases for V and 5 bases for J; bases not matched to a gene: 10. The CDR3 covers 16 residues. CDR3 in amino acids: CASSLPPGLAGETQYF. In DNA form, the CDR3 reads TGTGCCAGCAGCTTACCCCCTGGACTAGCCGGGGAGACCCAGTACTTC.

V usage is TRBV18 and J usage is TRBJ2-7; maybe TRBD2 (5 bases). Trimming stripped 6 bases from V and 0 bases from J, with 15 bases between. The CDR3 loop spans 15 amino acids. Looked up from germline, CDR1 is KGHSH and CDR2 is LQKENI. CDR3 sequence (DNA): TGTGCCAGCTCTGGAGGTTGGGGAAGCTCCTACGAGCAGTACTTC. It is translated as CASSGGWGSSYEQYF.

The V gene is TRBV18, the J gene TRBJ2-5; D perhaps matches TRBD1 (6 bases). Germline CDR1 is KGHSH and CDR2 is LQKENI. This CDR3 region has 14 residues. Trimming pared 3 bases from V and 2 bases from J, leaving 10 bases between. CDR3 sequence reads: CASSPGAQQETQYF. CDR3 bases: TGTGCCAGCTCACCGGGGGCGCAGCAAGAGACCCAGTACTTC. The full variable domain, in which reference TRBV18 and TRBJ2-5 provide the parts outside the CDR3, is NAGVMQNPRHLVRRRGQEARLRCSPMKGHSHVYWYRQLPEEGLKFMVYLQKENIIDESGMPKERFSAEFPKEGPSILRIQQVVRGDSAAYFCASSPGAQQETQYFGPGTRLLVL.

Concerning this clone itself: One end of the junction is discordant with germline, which a read error may explain. V usage is TRBV7-7 and J usage is TRBJ2-5, with D possibly matching TRBD2 (6 bases). Germline CDR1 is SSHAT and CDR2 is FNYEAQ (reference sequence). CDR3 length: 15 residues. CDR3: CASSPLGGGTETQYF. CDR3 bases: TGTGCTAGCAGCCCCCTTGGTGGGGGGACAGAGACCCAGTACTTC.

The V call is TRBV6-6, the J call TRBJ2-2; 9 bases agree with TRBD2. With 6 bases clipped from V and 7 bases from J, the junction kept 6 bases outside the gene matches. The germline CDR1 and CDR2 sequences are MNHNY and SVGAGI (reference sequence). CDR3 length: 14 amino acids. The CDR3 spells CASRIAGAGGELFF. The DNA for the CDR3 is TGTGCCAGCAGAATAGCGGGAGCGGGCGGGGAGCTGTTTTTT.

The rearrangement uses TRBV20-1 and TRBJ1-2, with a tentative D call TRBD1 (6 bases). There are 11 residues in the CDR3. CDR1 and CDR2 (germline): DFQATT, SNEGSKA (reference sequence). V dropped 5 bases and J dropped 3 bases, with 7 bases sitting between them. The CDR3 is CSARQDYGYTF. As DNA, the CDR3 is TGCAGTGCTCGACAGGACTATGGCTACACCTTC.

The chain recombines TRBV7-2 with TRBJ1-2; 8 positions match TRBD1. This CDR3 has 13 residues. Trimming took 2 bases from V and 5 from J; bases not matched to a gene: 1. Germline V lookup: CDR1 SGHTA, CDR2 FQGNSA. CDR3 coding DNA: TGTGCCAGCAGCTTAAGGACAGGGTATGGCTACACCTTC. It specifies CASSLRTGYGYTF.

This sequence joins TRBV5-6 and TRBJ2-7, with D possibly being TRBD2 (7 bases). The CDR3 consists of 16 residues. Germline CDR1 is SGHDT and CDR2 is YYEEEE. V lost 0 bases to trimming and J lost 4 bases, with 17 bases between them. CDR3 nucleotide sequence: TGTGCCAGCAGCTTGGCAGGGACATGGGGGGGTTACGAGCAGTACTTC. Its translation: CASSLAGTWGGYEQYF.

This chain connects TRBV28 to TRBJ2-3, with 7 positions matching TRBD1. The germline gives CDR1 MDHEN, CDR2 SYDVKM. This CDR3 has 14 residues. Trimming took 6 bases from V and 6 from J; bases not matched to a gene: 9. The CDR3 DNA reads TGTGCCAGCAGGCCGACAGGGACCTCTGATACGCAGTATTTT. Its protein product is CASRPTGTSDTQYF.

The gene calls are TRBV4-2 and TRBJ1-3, with D unclear. Germline CDR1 is LGHNA and CDR2 is YNFKEQ. The CDR3 runs to 17 residues. V was cut by 4 bases and J by 0 bases, with 16 bases left in between. The CDR3, as DNA: TGTGCCAGCAGCCTGGTTGCCCCGGGTTACTCTGGAAACACCATATATTTT. It specifies CASSLVAPGYSGNTIYF.

The V and J genes are TRBV10-3 and TRBJ1-5, with 9 bases aligning to TRBD1. The CDR3 extends over 17 amino acids. V was clipped by 3 bases and J by 3 bases; unmatched bases: 9. Germline V gives CDR1 ENHRY, CDR2 SYGVKD. The CDR3 DNA follows: TGTGCCATCAGTGATTCGGCGGGACAGGGAAACAATCAGCCCCAGCATTTT. It specifies CAISDSAGQGNNQPQHF.

This chain links TRBV5-1 with TRBJ2-1, with D possibly being TRBD1 (6 bases). Looked up from germline, CDR1 is SGHRS and CDR2 is YFSETQ. Between the trimmed V and J ends, which lost 0 bases and 7 bases, there was a span of 14 bases. CDR3 length: 15 amino acids. CDR3 nucleotides: TGCGCCAGCAGCTTGGCCTCTTTAGGGGGTAATGAGCAGTTCTTC. Translated: CASSLASLGGNEQFF.

V and J are TRBV5-1 and TRBJ2-3; 8 nucleotides line up with TRBD2. The CDR3 has 15 residues. Trimming took 1 base from V and 5 from J; bases not matched to a gene: 6. Germline CDR1 SGHRS, CDR2 YFSETQ. CDR3 protein: CASSLLSGRQDTQYF. The CDR3 region has the DNA TGCGCCAGCAGCTTGCTGAGCGGGAGACAAGATACGCAGTATTTT. The entire variable domain, with the rest obtained from reference TRBV5-1 and TRBJ2-3, is as follows: KAGVTQTPRYLIKTRGQQVTLSCSPISGHRSVSWYQQTPGQGLQFLFEYFSETQRNKGNFPGRFSGRQFSNSRSEMNVSTLELGDSALYLCASSLLSGRQDTQYFGPGTRLTVL.

V is TRBV5-1 and J is TRBJ2-3; 11 bases map to TRBD2. The V gene end was trimmed by 1 base and the J gene end by 2 bases; junction bases not matched to a gene: 6. The CDR3 has 17 residues. From germline, CDR1 is SGHRS and CDR2 YFSETQ. CDR3 sequence reads: CASSLRPSGRNTDTQYF. The DNA for the CDR3 is TGCGCCAGCAGCTTGAGGCCTAGCGGGAGGAACACAGATACGCAGTATTTT.

This clone was seen more than once but under ten times. V is TRBV7-9 and J is TRBJ2-2; 7 bases map to TRBD2. Germline CDR1 is SEHNR and CDR2 is FQNEAQ (reference sequence). J was trimmed by 8 bases and V by 8 bases; bases with no gene match: 14. The CDR3 is 15 residues long. The DNA for the CDR3 is TGTGCCAGCCCCAACGGGGCTAGCGGATTGGGGGAGCTGTTTTTT. Protein: CASPNGASGLGELFF.

V usage is TRBV6-5 and J usage is TRBJ1-1, with D possibly matching TRBD1 (6 bases). Germline V gene lookup returns CDR1 MNHEY and CDR2 SVGAGI. Between the trimmed V and J ends, which lost 0 bases and 2 bases, there was a span of 7 bases. This CDR3 is 14 amino acids long. The CDR3 DNA reads as TGTGCCAGCAGTTACTCCGGGACAAACACTGAAGCTTTCTTT. Translation: CASSYSGTNTEAFF.

The V and J genes are TRBV5-1 and TRBJ1-4, with 8 bases aligning to TRBD1. The CDR3 covers 18 residues. V lost 4 bases and J lost 1; bases outside the gene matches: 12. Germline V lookup: CDR1 SGHRS, CDR2 YFSETQ. The CDR3 is CASSRNPQGAGTNEKLFF. The CDR3 region has the DNA TGCGCCAGCAGCCGTAACCCCCAGGGGGCCGGAACTAATGAAAAACTGTTTTTT. Together with reference TRBV5-1 and TRBJ1-4, the CDR3 gives the full variable domain: KAGVTQTPRYLIKTRGQQVTLSCSPISGHRSVSWYQQTPGQGLQFLFEYFSETQRNKGNFPGRFSGRQFSNSRSEMNVSTLELGDSALYLCASSRNPQGAGTNEKLFFGSGTQLSVL.

This chain connects TRBV18 to TRBJ2-7; a possible D gene is TRBD1 (6 bases). V lost 4 bases and J lost 3, with 10 bases in between. This CDR3 has 13 residues. Germline CDR1 reads KGHSH; CDR2 reads LQKENI. The CDR3: CASSRGTSYEQYF. The DNA for the CDR3 is TGTGCCAGCTCACGGGGGACAAGCTACGAGCAGTACTTC.

This chain connects TRBV14 to TRBJ1-4, with TRBD1 matching over 7 bases. In germline, CDR1 is SGHDN, CDR2 FVKESK. V lost 4 bases and J lost 8; bases outside the gene matches: 10. The CDR3 has 15 residues. The CDR3 sequence: CASSRRQGLSEKLFF. CDR3 nucleotide sequence: TGTGCCAGCAGCCGCCGACAGGGTCTCAGCGAAAAACTGTTTTTT.

This clone was detected a few times. V is TRBV15 and J is TRBJ1-1; the D is unclear. V lost 1 base to trimming and J lost 6 bases, with 15 bases between them. Germline assignment: CDR1 LNHNV and CDR2 YYDKDF (reference sequence). The CDR3 has 15 amino acids. The CDR3 region has the DNA TGTGCCACCAGCAGAGGGGCAGGCTCTTACCCTGAAGCTTTCTTT. Amino acid sequence: CATSRGAGSYPEAFF.

As concerns this clone: This sample includes further DNA sequences coding for the same CDR3. The chain joins TRBV18 to TRBJ2-7; TRBD1 might be the D (6 bases). The V and J ends lost 2 bases and 1 base respectively, with 6 bases between them. CDR1 KGHSH and CDR2 LQKENI come from the germline V gene. This CDR3 is 13 amino acids long. Here the CDR3 DNA reads TGTGCCAGCTCACCAGGACAGTCCTACGAGCAGTACTTC. This encodes CASSPGQSYEQYF.

This clone was detected once. The chain couples TRBV7-6 to TRBJ2-5; perhaps TRBD2 as D (5 bases). The V end was cut by 5 bases, the J end by 7 bases, with 11 bases between. CDR1 and CDR2 from the germline V gene are SGHVS and FNYEAQ. The CDR3 consists of 12 residues. The CDR3 reads CASSPTAGTQYF. The CDR3 nucleotides are TGTGCCAGCAGCCCCACGGCGGGGACCCAGTACTTC.

The chain combines TRBV18 with TRBJ1-1; no clear D. V dropped 6 bases and J dropped 3 bases, with 17 bases sitting between them. Per germline, CDR1 KGHSH and CDR2 LQKENI. The CDR3 sequence is 15 residues long. CDR3 coding DNA: TGTGCCAGCTCTTCTCATCCCGGGCGGGACACTGAAGCTTTCTTT. Encoded protein: CASSSHPGRDTEAFF.

This chain uses TRBV11-2 with TRBJ2-6, with 7 bases aligning to TRBD2. The CDR3 is 16 residues long. V shed 5 bases and J 3 bases; nucleotides not matched to a gene: 7. Germline-derived CDR1 and CDR2 are SGHAT and FQNNGV. In DNA form, the CDR3 reads TGTGCCAGCAGCCGAGGGGAGGGCCTTGGGGCCAACGTCCTGACTTTC. Translated, it gives CASSRGEGLGANVLTF.

The chain couples TRBV5-1 to TRBJ1-3; TRBD1 might be the D (5 bases). The germline V gene encodes CDR1 SGHRS and CDR2 YFSETQ. This CDR3 region has 15 residues. Trimming stripped 0 bases from V and 0 bases from J, with 7 bases between. For the CDR3, the DNA is TGCGCCAGCAGCTTGGAGGGGTACTCTGGAAACACCATATATTTT. The encoded protein is CASSLEGYSGNTIYF.